A selection of T cell receptor beta chains follows, all from one sample in a study of vaccination and CD4 T cells after COVID-19. For these TCRs, the target antigens are not known. TCRdb re-analysed the PCR reads in MiXCR, keeping a single row per CDR3 protein. This sample has about 7,400 distinct CDR3 sequences, with about half found just once. Sequencing was done on a sample of CD4+ T cells from blood, cultured in vitro. The receptors were sampled from a human donor in good health. CDR3s include the opening cysteine and the closing phenylalanine or tryptophan. D genes are given only for firm matches. The size field is filled for only some rows; it gives once, few, many or a size class.

clone size	J gene	CDR3 length	V gene	D gene	CDR3 DNA	CDR3 protein
.	TRBJ2-1	16	TRBV27	TRBD2	TGTGCCAGCAGCAAATCACTAGCGGGAGTATTTTATGAGCAGTTCTTC	CASSKSLAGVFYEQFF
.	TRBJ1-2	15	TRBV20-1	.	TGCAGTGCTAGAGAGCTAGGCAGCTCTAACTATGGCTACACCTTC	CSARELGSSNYGYTF
.	TRBJ1-1	15	TRBV5-1	.	TGCGCCAGCAGCTTGGCCACAGGTTTGAACACTGAAGCTTTCTTT	CASSLATGLNTEAFF
once	TRBJ1-2	15	TRBV27	.	TGTGCCAGCAGACGAGATCCGACAGCTAACTATGGCTACACCTTC	CASRRDPTANYGYTF
.	TRBJ1-5	19	TRBV5-5	.	TGTGCCAGCAGCCCCGGGGCCTCCCAACGGAGTACTAGCAATCAGCCCCAGCATTTT	CASSPGASQRSTSNQPQHF
.	TRBJ1-3	11	TRBV5-1	.	TGCGCCAGCAGCATGGGAAACACCATATATTTT	CASSMGNTIYF
.	TRBJ1-1	13	TRBV6-1	.	TGTGCCAGCAAGAAGGCAGGGAATTTTGGAGCTTTCTTT	CASKKAGNFGAFF
.	TRBJ1-5	15	TRBV19	TRBD1	TGTGCCAGCACCCAGAACAGGGGCCCCAATCAGCCCCAGCATTTT	CASTQNRGPNQPQHF
few	TRBJ1-2	14	TRBV30	.	TGTGCCTGGAGTGTAGCTCAGGGGTCAGCTGGCTACACCTTC	CAWSVAQGSAGYTF
few	TRBJ1-1	14	TRBV20-1	.	TGCAGTGCTAGAGTCGGGAAGTACTACACTGAAGCTTTCTTT	CSARVGKYYTEAFF
few	TRBJ1-6	13	TRBV19	TRBD1	TGTGCCAGTAAGGGACAGGGAGATTCACCCCTCCACTTT	CASKGQGDSPLHF
.	TRBJ2-5	11	TRBV20-1	.	TGCAGTGCCAAGCCGGGGGAGACCCAGTACTTC	CSAKPGETQYF
.	TRBJ2-6	15	TRBV28	.	TGTGCCAGCAGACACAGGAATCCGGGGGCCAACGTCCTGACTTTC	CASRHRNPGANVLTF
.	TRBJ2-4	12	TRBV20-1	.	TGCAGTGCCACACCGGGGGTTGACATTCAGTACTTC	CSATPGVDIQYF
few	TRBJ1-2	13	TRBV21-1	.	TGTGCCAGCAGGGCCGGGACGTGCTATGGCTACACCTTC	CASRAGTCYGYTF
.	TRBJ1-4	14	TRBV28	.	TGTGCCAGCACCCCGGGCAGCCGGAATGAAAAACTGTTTTTT	CASTPGSRNEKLFF
.	TRBJ2-1	15	TRBV11-2	.	TGTGCCAGCAGCCCCGAGATCGGCTCGAACAATGAGCAGTTCTTC	CASSPEIGSNNEQFF
.	TRBJ1-2	16	TRBV19	.	TGTGCCAGTAAAGACCTATCCCGGGACCGATCGTATGGCTACACCTTC	CASKDLSRDRSYGYTF
few	TRBJ1-1	14	TRBV27	TRBD1	TGTGCCAGCAGCAGACAGGGGTATAACACTGAAGCTTTCTTT	CASSRQGYNTEAFF